The TCR beta chain under discussion was sequenced for a study of blood T cell repertoires in COVID-19. Overall study context: Italy, Spain and the United States were the sources of the convalescent and acute COVID-19 samples. In each case, the material was cDNA or gDNA derived from T cells, B-cell-depleted T cells, or PBMCs.

Generated by immunoSEQ multiplex PCR, the TCRdb table keeps only in-frame clones and is missing some. The data hold hundreds of thousands of clones, with around 90% observed a single time. CDR3 length: 16 amino acids. CDR1 is SGHTA, CDR2 FQGNSA, per germline. Trimming took 2 bases from V and 7 from J; bases not matched to a gene: 10. Sequenced: peripheral blood. This rearrangement joins TRBV7-2 to TRBJ2-1; TRBD2 matches 8 bases. This receptor was taken from a woman younger than 35 who had recovered from COVID-19. As DNA, the CDR3 is TGTGCCAGCAGCTTAAGTTTCGGGAGGGTGTGGAATGAGCAGTTCTTC. Amino acids: CASSLSFGRVWNEQFF. Supplemented by reference TRBV7-2 and TRBJ2-1, the full variable domain reads GAGVSQSPSNKVTEKGKDVELRCDPISGHTALYWYRQSLGQGLEFLIYFQGNSAPDKSGLPSDRFSAERTGGSVSTLTIQRTQQEDSAVYLCASSLSFGRVWNEQFFGPGTRLTVL.